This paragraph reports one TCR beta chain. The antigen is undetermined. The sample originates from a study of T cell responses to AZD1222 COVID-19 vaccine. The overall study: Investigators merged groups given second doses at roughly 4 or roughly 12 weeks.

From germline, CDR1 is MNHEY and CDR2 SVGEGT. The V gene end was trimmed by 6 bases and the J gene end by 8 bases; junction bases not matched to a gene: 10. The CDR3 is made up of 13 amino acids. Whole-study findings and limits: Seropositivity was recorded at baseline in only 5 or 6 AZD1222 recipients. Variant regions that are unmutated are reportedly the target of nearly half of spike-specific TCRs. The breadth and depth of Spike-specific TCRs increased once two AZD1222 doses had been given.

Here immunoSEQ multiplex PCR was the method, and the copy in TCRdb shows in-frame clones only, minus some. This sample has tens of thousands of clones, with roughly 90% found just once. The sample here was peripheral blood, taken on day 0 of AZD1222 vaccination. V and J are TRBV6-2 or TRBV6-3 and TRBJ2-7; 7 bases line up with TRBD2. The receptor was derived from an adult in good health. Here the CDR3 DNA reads TGTGCCAGCAGGCCTCCGGGGGGTCGCAAGCAGTACTTC. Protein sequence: CASRPPGGRKQYF.